The 6 T cell receptor beta chains below all came from one sample that was sequenced in a study of T cells expressing NK-cell markers. TCRdb re-called the 5' RACE reads and catalogs CDR3 proteins one per entry, DNA excluded. The listing records 350,000 to 450,000 distinct CDR3 sequences. Sequencing input: blood T cells: a sorted CD56 or NKG2C T cell subset, CD4+ or CD8+ T cells, or bulk PBMC T cells (not recorded which). The origin of the receptors is a man aged 18-70 years in good health.

The V call is TRBV6-4, the J call TRBJ2-6; TCRdb's D gene call, TRBD2, goes unchecked for lack of DNA. The V gene's germline CDR1 is MRHNA and CDR2 SNTAGT. The CDR3 extends over 19 amino acids. The CDR3 spells CASSTLLAGAFSGANVLTF.

The rearrangement uses TRBV7-6 and TRBJ1-3. CDR3 size: 18 residues. CDR1 and CDR2 from the germline V gene are SGHVS and FNYEAQ. CDR3 residues: CASSLLAVGTSSGNTIYF.

The chain employs TRBV12-3 or TRBV12-4 and TRBJ1-5. The CDR3 consists of 12 residues. The CDR3 spells CASSPLNQPQHF.

V and J are TRBV6-2 or TRBV6-3 and TRBJ2-1; TCRdb gives TRBD2 as the D gene, but with no DNA this cannot be confirmed. The CDR3 is 17 residues long. Per germline, CDR1 MNHEY and CDR2 SVGEGT. This CDR3 is CASSYPGLAGVYNEQFF.

The rearrangement uses TRBV5-1 and TRBJ2-2; TCRdb proposes TRBD2, but this gene call is untestable without DNA. The length of the CDR3 is 14 residues. Germline loops: CDR1 SGHRS, CDR2 YFSETQ. CDR3 protein: CASSPAAATGELFF.

The V and J genes are TRBV5-1 and TRBJ2-5; TCRdb gives TRBD2 as the D gene, but with no DNA this cannot be confirmed. The CDR3 is 19 amino acids. Germline assignment: CDR1 SGHRS and CDR2 YFSETQ. The CDR3 reads CASSLEGGWDSGFQETQYF.